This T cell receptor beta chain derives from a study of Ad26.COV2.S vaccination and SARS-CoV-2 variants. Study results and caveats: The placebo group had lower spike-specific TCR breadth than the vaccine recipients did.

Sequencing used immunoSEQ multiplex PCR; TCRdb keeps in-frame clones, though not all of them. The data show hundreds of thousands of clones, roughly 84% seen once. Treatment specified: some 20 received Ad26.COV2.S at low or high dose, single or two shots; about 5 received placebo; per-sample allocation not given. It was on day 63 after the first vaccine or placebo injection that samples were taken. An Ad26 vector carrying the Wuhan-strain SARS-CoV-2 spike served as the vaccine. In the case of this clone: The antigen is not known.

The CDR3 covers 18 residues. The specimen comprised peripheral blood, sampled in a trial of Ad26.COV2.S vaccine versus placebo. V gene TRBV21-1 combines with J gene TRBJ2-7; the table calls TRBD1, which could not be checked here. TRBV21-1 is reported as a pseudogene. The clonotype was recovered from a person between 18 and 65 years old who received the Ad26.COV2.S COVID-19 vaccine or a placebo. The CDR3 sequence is CASSKGAGGYPFNYEQYF. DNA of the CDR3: TGTGCCAGCAGCAAAGGGGCAGGGGGTTACCCGTTTAACTACGAGCAGTACTTC.